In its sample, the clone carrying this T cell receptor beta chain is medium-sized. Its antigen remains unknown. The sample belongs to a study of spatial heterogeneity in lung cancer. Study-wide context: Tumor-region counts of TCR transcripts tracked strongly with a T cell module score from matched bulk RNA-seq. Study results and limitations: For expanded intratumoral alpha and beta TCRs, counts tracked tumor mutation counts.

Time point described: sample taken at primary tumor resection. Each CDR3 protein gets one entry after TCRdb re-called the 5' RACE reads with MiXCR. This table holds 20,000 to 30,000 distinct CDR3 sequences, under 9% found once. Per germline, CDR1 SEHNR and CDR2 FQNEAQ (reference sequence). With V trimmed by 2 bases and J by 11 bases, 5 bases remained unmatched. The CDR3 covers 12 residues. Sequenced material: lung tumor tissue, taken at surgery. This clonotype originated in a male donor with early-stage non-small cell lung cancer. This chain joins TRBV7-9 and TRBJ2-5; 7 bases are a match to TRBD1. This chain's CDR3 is CASSLPGQPQYF. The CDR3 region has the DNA TGTGCCAGCAGCTTACCGGGACAGCCGCAGTACTTC.